This T cell receptor (beta chain) was observed in a study of T-cell reconstitution after alpha-beta-depleted transplantation in children. Study conclusions and caveats: One year post-transplant, T-cell counts and diversity were largely derived from T cells produced anew. Some patients owed their high day-60 TCRbeta diversity to surviving recipient T cells and thymic progenitors.

Construction of the TCRbeta library involved unique molecular identifiers. TCRdb re-analysed the PCR reads in MiXCR, keeping a single row per CDR3 protein. The data contain some 50,000 distinct CDR3 sequences, around a tenth of them seen just once; the ten biggest clones take up about 25%. V was clipped by 8 bases and J by 3 bases; unmatched bases: 6. CDR1 MNHNY and CDR2 SVGAGI come from the germline V gene (reference sequence). The CDR3 covers 13 residues. The table lists this clonotype with a few counts. Its antigen is still unknown. This sequence originates from a male patient under 10 years old who had a stem cell transplant for chronic granulomatous disease, so the T cells may come from the graft donor. The chain couples TRBV6-6 to TRBJ2-5; 7 nucleotides agree with TRBD2. Sample: PBMCs, mostly from graft donor cells, taken 60 days after TCRalphabeta/CD19-depleted stem cell transplant. CDR3 amino acids: CASGLAEEETQYF. Written as DNA, the CDR3 is TGTGCCAGCGGCCTAGCGGAGGAAGAGACCCAGTACTTC.